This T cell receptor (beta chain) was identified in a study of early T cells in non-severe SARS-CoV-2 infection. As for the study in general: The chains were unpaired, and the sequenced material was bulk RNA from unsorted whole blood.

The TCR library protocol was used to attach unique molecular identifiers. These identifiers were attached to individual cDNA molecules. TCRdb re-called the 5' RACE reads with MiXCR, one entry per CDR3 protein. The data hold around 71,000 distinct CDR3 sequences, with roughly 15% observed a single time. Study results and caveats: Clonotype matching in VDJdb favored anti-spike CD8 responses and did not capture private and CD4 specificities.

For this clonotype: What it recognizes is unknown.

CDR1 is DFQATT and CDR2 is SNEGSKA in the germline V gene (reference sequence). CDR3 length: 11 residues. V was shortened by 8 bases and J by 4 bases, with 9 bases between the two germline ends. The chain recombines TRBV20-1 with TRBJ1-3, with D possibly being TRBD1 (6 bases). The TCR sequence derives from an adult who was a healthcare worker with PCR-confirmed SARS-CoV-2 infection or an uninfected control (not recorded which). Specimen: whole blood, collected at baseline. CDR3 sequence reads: CSTGFGNTIYF. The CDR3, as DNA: TGCAGTACAGGGTTCGGAAACACCATATATTTT.